These 27 T cell receptor beta chains were all obtained from the same sample, sequenced in a study of cytomegalovirus exposure and HLA in healthy donors. The PCR made use of 60 Vbeta and 13 Jbeta primers. Assay: immunoSEQ multiplex PCR; the TCRdb copy retains only in-frame clones and omits some. The table has 90,000 to 110,000 clones, over 65% seen once. Source material: PBMCs. The receptors stem from a man aged 40-49 years in good health and CMV-seropositive.

This clone was counted once. The V and J genes are TRBV29-1 and TRBJ2-7; the match to TRBD1 covers 10 bases. V shed 4 bases and J 5 bases; nucleotides not matched to a gene: 8. The CDR3 is 14 amino acids. The germline gives CDR1 SQVTM, CDR2 ANQGSEA. The CDR3 sequence is CSVGTGTGAHEQYF. The CDR3 bases are TGCAGCGTTGGTACCGGGACAGGGGCCCACGAGCAGTACTTC.

This sequence joins TRBV11-2 and TRBJ1-2; 11 bases are a match to TRBD1. This CDR3 spans 16 amino acids. After removal of 2 bases from V and 4 bases from J, the junction contained 6 bases not matched to a gene. From germline, CDR1 is SGHAT and CDR2 FQNNGV. This CDR3 is CASSLIKGTGGYGYTF. CDR3 coding DNA: TGTGCCAGCAGCTTAATAAAGGGGACAGGGGGCTATGGCTACACCTTC.

The chain carries TRBV25-1 and TRBJ2-7; 7 nucleotides match TRBD1. J lost 2 bases, V lost 6 bases, and 4 bases had no gene match. The germline CDR1 and CDR2 sequences are MGHDK and SYGVNS. The length of the CDR3 is 13 residues. CDR3 region: CASRGTVTYEQYF. The DNA for the CDR3 is TGTGCCAGCAGAGGGACAGTGACCTACGAGCAGTACTTC.

The chain uses TRBV7-3 and TRBJ1-1, with D perhaps TRBD1 (6 bases). This CDR3 has 12 amino acids. From germline, CDR1 is SGHTA and CDR2 FQGTGA. Trimming took 5 bases from V and 6 from J, leaving 10 bases between them. CDR3 bases: TGTGCCAGCAGCGAACAGGGAGCTGAAGCTTTCTTT. Translation gives CASSEQGAEAFF.

The chain joins TRBV2 to TRBJ2-1; D may be TRBD2 (6 bases). The V end lost 7 bases, the J end lost 13 bases, and 20 bases lay between the germline ends. Germline CDR1 and CDR2: SNHLY and FYNNEI. The CDR3 runs 13 residues. CDR3 residues: CASNREPVIVQFF. CDR3 sequence (DNA): TGTGCCAGCAATCGGGAGCCGGTTATTGTTCAGTTCTTC.

This rearrangement joins TRBV2 to TRBJ2-3; no firm D call. The V end lost 3 bases, the J end lost 4 bases, and 5 bases lay between the germline ends. Germline V gene data show CDR1 as SNHLY and CDR2 as FYNNEI. The CDR3 length is 12 residues. The CDR3 DNA reads as TGTGCCAGCAGTGACAGGTCAGATACGCAGTATTTT. Translated, it gives CASSDRSDTQYF.

This chain's CDR3 is CASSLADLGTYEQYF. In nucleotides, the CDR3 is TGTGCCAGCAGCTTAGCGGACTTGGGGACATACGAGCAGTACTTC. The chain employs TRBV7-9 and TRBJ2-5; tentative D call: TRBD1 (6 bases). The tail of the sequence fits TRBJ2-7 better, so the J call may be wrong. Germline-derived CDR1 and CDR2 are SEHNR and FQNEAQ (reference sequence). CDR3 size: 15 residues.

V is TRBV19 and J is TRBJ2-5; TRBD2 might be the D (5 bases). Germline-derived CDR1 and CDR2 are LNHDA and SQIVND (reference sequence). V lost 7 bases and J 6 bases, leaving 9 bases between the germline ends. CDR3 length equals 11 residues. CDR3 sequence reads: CASTGGQTQYF. CDR3 in DNA: TGTGCCAGTACTGGAGGTCAGACCCAGTACTTC.

This chain joins TRBV7-3 and TRBJ2-2, with D possibly matching TRBD2 (5 bases). The CDR3 has 14 residues. From germline, CDR1 is SGHTA and CDR2 FQGTGA. V was cut by 3 bases and J by 1 base, with 6 bases left in between. The CDR3, as DNA: TGTGCCAGCAGCTTCCGGGGGAACACCGGGGAGCTGTTTTTT. Its translation is CASSFRGNTGELFF.

V gene TRBV2 combines with J gene TRBJ1-1; D may be TRBD1 (5 bases). CDR1 is SNHLY, CDR2 FYNNEI, per germline. CDR3 length: 13 amino acids. Trimming left V 8 bases short and J 1 base short, with 11 bases between. CDR3 sequence: CASGTGGNTEAFF. As DNA, the CDR3 is TGTGCCAGCGGGACCGGGGGGAACACTGAAGCTTTCTTT. The complete variable domain, with remaining parts taken from reference TRBV2 and TRBJ1-1, reads EPEVTQTPSHQVTQMGQEVILRCVPISNHLYFYWYRQILGQKVEFLVSFYNNEISEKSEIFDDQFSVERPDGSNFTLKIRSTKLEDSAMYFCASGTGGNTEAFFGQGTRLTVV.

The rearrangement joins TRBV18 to TRBJ1-5; D possibly corresponds to TRBD1 (6 bases). Per the germline V gene, CDR1 is KGHSH and CDR2 is LQKENI. The ends were cut back, 5 bases at V and 4 bases at J, with 15 bases in the middle. The CDR3 is 15 residues long. CDR3 region: CASSAGQSPNQPQHF. The CDR3 coding sequence is TGTGCCAGCTCAGCAGGACAGTCTCCGAATCAGCCCCAGCATTTT.

In DNA form, the CDR3 reads TGTGCCACCAGCAGAGATCTAGAAGAGACCCAGTACTTC. Translation gives CATSRDLEETQYF. This chain connects TRBV15 to TRBJ2-5; no clear D. The CDR3 has 13 residues. V lost 0 bases, J lost 3 bases, and 5 bases lay in between. CDR1 is LNHNV, CDR2 YYDKDF, per germline (reference sequence).

J is TRBJ1-5 and V is TRBV19; a possible D gene is TRBD1 (6 bases). Trimming stripped 5 bases from V and 0 bases from J, with 11 bases between. This CDR3 is built from 15 residues. Germline V CDR1 and CDR2: LNHDA, SQIVND (reference sequence). CDR3 bases: TGTGCCAGTAGTCTGAAGGGGGATAGCAATCAGCCCCAGCATTTT. This translates into CASSLKGDSNQPQHF.

This rearrangement joins TRBV25-1 to TRBJ2-5; the match to TRBD1 covers 8 bases. The V segment lost 5 bases and the J segment 2 bases; nucleotides outside the gene matches: 7. The CDR3 contains 15 residues. CDR1 and CDR2 from the germline V gene are MGHDK and SYGVNS. CDR3 sequence reads: CASSFSGGRQETQYF. CDR3 bases: TGTGCCAGCAGTTTTTCAGGGGGCAGACAAGAGACCCAGTACTTC.

The chain links TRBV18 to TRBJ2-1; 7 bases match TRBD1. This CDR3 has 18 residues. Germline CDR1 KGHSH, CDR2 LQKENI. V shed 1 base and J 0 bases; nucleotides not matched to a gene: 9. The CDR3 DNA reads TGTGCCAGCTCACCACAGGGCCCAACAGGGGCCTCCTACAATGAGCAGTTCTTC. This translates into CASSPQGPTGASYNEQFF.

V usage is TRBV19 and J usage is TRBJ2-7; TRBD2 matches 8 bases. The CDR3 runs 16 residues. Germline assignment: CDR1 LNHDA and CDR2 SQIVND (reference sequence). V lost 3 bases, J lost 0 bases, and 7 bases stayed unmatched. The CDR3 DNA follows: TGTGCCAGTAGTATCTCTAGCGGGCCACGCTCCTACGAGCAGTACTTC. Translation: CASSISSGPRSYEQYF.

V usage is TRBV15 and J usage is TRBJ1-3, with D uncertain. CDR1 is LNHNV, CDR2 YYDKDF, per germline (reference sequence). Trimming pared 6 bases from V and 0 bases from J, leaving 9 bases between. CDR3 length: 14 residues. The CDR3 nucleotides read TGTGCCACCAGGGCGGCCGGCTCTGGAAACACCATATATTTT. As protein: CATRAAGSGNTIYF.

The chain employs TRBV7-3 and TRBJ2-7; tentatively, D is TRBD1 (6 bases). V was clipped by 0 bases and J by 6 bases, with 6 bases between them. This CDR3 comprises 12 residues. Germline CDR1 SGHTA, CDR2 FQGTGA. CDR3 amino acids: CASSLTRGEQYF. The CDR3 DNA is TGTGCCAGCAGCTTAACCAGGGGCGAGCAGTACTTC.

This chain links TRBV29-1 with TRBJ2-3; the D gene is possibly TRBD2 (5 bases). CDR1 and CDR2 from the germline V gene are SQVTM and ANQGSEA. This CDR3 has 14 amino acids. V dropped 5 bases and J dropped 2 bases, with 14 bases sitting between them. The CDR3 here is CSVSMAGLTDTQYF. Here the CDR3 DNA reads TGCAGCGTTTCGATGGCGGGCCTCACAGATACGCAGTATTTT.

The genes are TRBV18 and TRBJ2-5, with D perhaps TRBD1 (7 bases). CDR1 is KGHSH, CDR2 LQKENI, per germline. CDR3 length: 16 amino acids. V was cut by 2 bases and J by 5 bases, with 18 bases left in between. CDR3 in amino acids: CASSPARGAIGETQYF. The CDR3 DNA follows: TGTGCCAGCTCACCAGCCAGGGGGGCGATTGGGGAGACCCAGTACTTC.

The genes are TRBV4-1 and TRBJ1-1, with unresolved D. CDR1 is MGHRA and CDR2 is YSYEKL in the germline V gene. V lost 3 bases to trimming and J lost 6 bases, with 14 bases between them. This CDR3 region has 14 residues. For the CDR3, the DNA is TGCGCCAGCAGCCACCCATTACTAGGCCCTGAAGCTTTCTTT. This encodes CASSHPLLGPEAFF.

Notes on this clone: It may be a read error: a sequence one base away is much more abundant. The chain carries TRBV4-1 and TRBJ1-3; D unclear. Germline V gene lookup returns CDR1 MGHRA and CDR2 YSYEKL. Trimming pared 0 bases from V and 6 bases from J, leaving 12 bases between. CDR3 size: 15 residues. The CDR3 protein is CASSQEAGIKNTIYF. DNA of the CDR3: TGCGCCAGCAGCCAAGAAGCAGGAATAAAAAACACCATATATTTT.

This clone appeared a single time. V and J are TRBV7-9 and TRBJ2-1; TRBD2 matches at 13 bases. With V trimmed by 5 bases and J by 12 bases, 13 bases remained unmatched. Germline CDR1 reads SEHNR; CDR2 reads FQNEAQ (reference sequence). CDR3 length: 16 residues. CDR3 residues: CASSRGLAGEAPWQFF. CDR3 nucleotides: TGTGCCAGCAGCAGAGGACTAGCGGGAGAAGCGCCATGGCAGTTCTTC.

The J gene is TRBJ2-5, the V gene TRBV7-2, with D perhaps TRBD2 (5 bases). This CDR3 has 13 amino acids. Trimming cost V 3 bases and J 5 bases, with 10 bases left between them. The germline gives CDR1 SGHTA, CDR2 FQGNSA. The CDR3 loop is CASSFLGSETQYF. Here the CDR3 DNA reads TGTGCCAGCAGCTTCTTAGGGAGCGAGACCCAGTACTTC.

The chain employs TRBV5-1 and TRBJ1-2, with a tentative D call TRBD1 (5 bases). Trimming cost V 0 bases and J 4 bases, with 7 bases left between them. This CDR3 is 13 amino acids long. The germline V gene encodes CDR1 SGHRS and CDR2 YFSETQ. The CDR3: CASSLGQFYGYTF. The CDR3 nucleotides are TGCGCCAGCAGCTTGGGACAGTTCTATGGCTACACCTTC.

V is TRBV18 and J is TRBJ2-1; 9 positions match TRBD1. This CDR3 is 16 amino acids long. CDR1 KGHSH and CDR2 LQKENI come from the germline V gene. V was pared by 3 bases and J by 6 bases, with 9 bases of the junction left unmatched. CDR3 sequence: CASSPPGQGVSNEQFF. For the CDR3, the DNA is TGTGCCAGCTCACCGCCGGGACAGGGAGTTTCCAATGAGCAGTTCTTC. The whole variable domain, filled in from reference TRBV18 and TRBJ2-1, reads NAGVMQNPRHLVRRRGQEARLRCSPMKGHSHVYWYRQLPEEGLKFMVYLQKENIIDESGMPKERFSAEFPKEGPSILRIQQVVRGDSAAYFCASSPPGQGVSNEQFFGPGTRLTVL.

Details on this clone: The same CDR3 is also encoded by other DNA sequences in this sample. The chain is built from TRBV7-9 and TRBJ2-3, with 7 bases fitting TRBD1. Germline V gene sequence: CDR1 SEHNR, CDR2 FQNEAQ (reference sequence). Germline trimming cut 6 bases from V and 1 base from J; bases unmatched to any gene: 4. This CDR3 has 14 residues. Here the CDR3 DNA reads TGTGCCAGCAGTCTTGACAGGGGCACAGATACGCAGTATTTT. It encodes CASSLDRGTDTQYF.